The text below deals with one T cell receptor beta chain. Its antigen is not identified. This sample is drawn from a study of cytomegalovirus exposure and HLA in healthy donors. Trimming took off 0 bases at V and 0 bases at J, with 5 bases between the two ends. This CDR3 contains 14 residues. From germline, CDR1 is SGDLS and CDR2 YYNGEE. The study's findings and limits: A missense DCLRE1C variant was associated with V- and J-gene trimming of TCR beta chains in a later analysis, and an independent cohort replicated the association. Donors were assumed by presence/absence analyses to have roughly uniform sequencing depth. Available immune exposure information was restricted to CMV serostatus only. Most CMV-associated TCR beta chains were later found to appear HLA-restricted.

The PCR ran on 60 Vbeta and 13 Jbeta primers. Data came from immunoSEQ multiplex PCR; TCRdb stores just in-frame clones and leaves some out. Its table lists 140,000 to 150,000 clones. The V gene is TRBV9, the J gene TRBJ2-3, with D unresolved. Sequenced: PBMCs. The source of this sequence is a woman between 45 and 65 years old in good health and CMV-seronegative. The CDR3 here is CASSVAGSTDTQYF. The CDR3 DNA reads TGTGCCAGCAGCGTAGCCGGGAGCACAGATACGCAGTATTTT.